The source of this T cell receptor (beta chain) is a study of CD8+ T cells in alopecia areata (dated by TCRdb to the late 2010s). For context, the study as a whole: Treated patients were enrolled in an open-label pilot trial of oral tofacitinib, 5 to 10 mg twice daily, for moderate-to-severe alopecia areata. Clonality in the scalp was compared among normal scalp (n=4), patchy alopecia areata scalp (n=8), and alopecia totalis/universalis scalp (n=8). immunoSEQ multiplex PCR using 35 Vbeta forward primers and 13 Jbeta reverse primers was used to amplify TCRbeta CDR3 regions. Patients on tofacitinib were biopsied at baseline and after 4 and 24 weeks of treatment, and several of the patients also had a later scalp biopsy. Disease severity in treated patients was measured with the SALT score, which quantifies the percentage of affected scalp surface area. Tofacitinib was administered for 6 to 18 months, and 6 months of follow-up off drug were then conducted to assess delayed response and recurrence. The study used high-throughput TCRbeta sequencing to examine T cell clonal expansion in alopecia areata, in both the C3H/HeJ mouse model and human patients. Human TCRbeta sequencing covered scalp tissue and sorted CD4+ and CD8+ peripheral blood T cells from patchy and totalis/universalis alopecia areata patients and healthy controls. RNA was extracted with the PAXgene miRNA kit for fixed scalp, the miRNeasy kit for PBMCs, and the RNeasy kit for mouse skin. What the work shows at the level of the full study, not this receptor alone: Compared with normal scalp, lesional scalp, particularly in alopecia totalis/universalis, had higher clonality and more expanded CD8+ clones, which suggests antigenic drive. Resident alphabeta T cells in normal human skin are also sequenced, complicating scalp TCR repertoire analysis, unlike mouse skin dominated by gammadelta T cells. Because the treated cohort was small and included a single nonresponder, larger studies are needed to assess links between baseline CD8+ expansion and response. Many expanded lesional clones persisted in scalp and blood during tofacitinib treatment, which may partly explain relapse after stopping treatment. Shared TCR sequences between patients were less evident than in mice, which may be partly attributable to HLA diversity in the patient population. With tofacitinib, both scalp clonality and the number of expanded CD8+ clones among the top 100 scalp clones went down significantly.

Explained via the paper, the time point label denotes: roughly 24 weeks on oral tofacitinib. The treatment or condition label on this specimen signifies: oral pan-JAK inhibitor, 5-10 mg twice daily. From alopecia areata patients, peripheral blood was collected along with lesional scalp punch biopsies. PBMCs were isolated by density centrifugation and stained for CD3, CD4 and CD8, after which CD4+ and CD8+ T cells were sorted on a FACSAria. The receptor library was made with the immunoSEQ multiplex PCR assay. RNA was extracted from all samples and reverse transcribed into cDNA as template for TCR sequencing. SuperScript III was used to make first-strand cDNA, primed with a 2:1 mix of oligo-dT and random hexamers. Amplification bias was assessed with a synthetic immune receptor repertoire, and residual bias was removed computationally. Per the original workflow: Raw reads were preprocessed for error removal, and CDR3 was defined according to IMGT conventions as running from the conserved cysteine to phenylalanine. Clonality was calculated as 1 minus Shannon entropy normalized by log2 of the number of productive unique TCRs. Scalp TCRbeta sequences were cross-referenced with sorted blood CD4 and CD8 repertoires so that the CD4 or CD8 identity of scalp clones could be inferred. The immuneACCESS repertoire file appears here via TCRdb, limited to in-frame rearrangements. These files lack a portion of the clones; in checked studies, under half of the deficit traces to unresolved V genes, and the cause of the others is not known. V and J calls and clone size are given by that table; D and trimming were obtained from the DNA. The sample records 95,000 to 120,000 clones, 56% of which are singletons. The ten largest clones add up to about 3.4% of the sample.

This clone was recorded a few times. The clone's antigen remains unknown. No much larger clone is present one base from it, and per-base qualities are unavailable. The CDR3 runs 14 residues from the cysteine to the phenylalanine. Of the read, only the CDR3 DNA is kept; its 42 bases are in frame from base 1. The germline V gene gives CDR1 as SGHVS and CDR2 as FQNEAQ. Trimming leaves V shorter by 1 base and J shorter by 4 bases, with the junction holding 3 bases beyond the gene matches. Sample: CD4+ T cells sorted from blood, taken at week 24, from a patient treated with tofacitinib. The chain links TRBV7-8 with TRBJ1-2, with 7 middle bases fitting TRBD1. The clonotype originates from a human donor with alopecia areata. The DNA sequence is as follows: TGTGCCAGCAGCTTAGAAGACAGGGTCTATGGCTACACCTTC. This yields the protein CASSLEDRVYGYTF.